The rows below give T cell receptor beta chains drawn from one sample of a study of shared clonotypes between healthy human individuals. Using immunoSEQ multiplex PCR, the repertoire was profiled, and TCRdb retains in-frame clones only, with some absent. In the table there are under 1,100,000 clones, around 78% of which are singletons. Specimen: memory CD4+ T cells from PBMCs. The receptors come from a man between 18 and 35 years old in good health. Some clones in this sample may be carry-over from other donors' samples. The CDR3 runs from the conserved cysteine through the conserved F or W. Each record gives: D gene, clone size, V gene, CDR3 protein. D genes are given only for firm matches. A row's size may be missing; if present it is once, few, many or a size class.

.	.	TRBV14	CASSQMTTDTQYF
.	.	TRBV28	CASSLLSYSPLHF
.	.	TRBV6-1	CASSEGAGPYSGNTIYF
.	once	TRBV7-9	CASSLLAGGNQPQHF
.	.	TRBV19	CASRPNSGTPLNTEAFF
.	.	TRBV30	CAWSSLGGVWTDTQYF
.	few	TRBV12-2	CASRSNIVSSGNTGELFF
.	once	TRBV6-5	CASSSTTGIKNEQFF
.	.	TRBV14	CASTRTRGGGTQYF
TRBD1	.	TRBV5-6	CASSSGTGESYNEQFF
.	.	TRBV6-1	CASSVGEQETQYF
.	few	TRBV2	CASSVSGNEQFF
.	.	TRBV6-6	CASSEQMTGYGYTF
.	.	TRBV12-1	CASSAIAGSIYEQYF
.	few	TRBV30	CAWSMQGLAFF
.	once	TRBV7-9	CASSERLERADTQYF
TRBD1	.	TRBV5-6	CASSPVGQGGETQYF
TRBD2	.	TRBV5-1	CASSAMALAGGNEQYF
TRBD2	.	TRBV7-8	CASSSLTSGRAADTQYF
.	.	TRBV6-1	CASSEGGGHGAYDTGELFF
.	.	TRBV2	CASIRGTGEKLFF
.	few	TRBV6-5	CASSFLYGNQPQHF
TRBD2	.	TRBV28	CASSSLAGGPGVEQFF
TRBD1	.	TRBV2	CATPPGQKGRENTEAFF
.	.	TRBV6-5	CASSLGLFNEQFF
TRBD2	.	TRBV10-3	CAIAAMSGSGETQYF
.	.	TRBV29-1	CSVSDGPNEKLFF
.	.	TRBV20-1	CSARDSYGYTF
.	.	TRBV4-2	CASSQRLQSSYNEQFF
.	.	TRBV7-2	CASSSGTGENNEQFF
TRBD1	once	TRBV6-6	CASSGDRSPDTQYF
TRBD2	few	TRBV18	CASSPPAGGTGELFF
TRBD1	.	TRBV11-2	CASSFGTGGQETQYF
TRBD1	.	TRBV10-3	CAISESGQSFYEQYF
TRBD2	.	TRBV19	CASRQNLADNEQFF
TRBD1	few	TRBV11-2	CASSLVRDRAYEQYF
.	.	TRBV25-1	CATLNPANTEAFF
.	.	TRBV5-6	CASSPGRQSSYEQYF
TRBD1	.	TRBV18	CASSPGQVPYGQFF
TRBD1	.	TRBV30	CAWSLDRATGELFF
TRBD1	.	TRBV28	CASSSPGQGPYEQHF
.	few	TRBV4-1	CASSQELKQPQHF
.	.	TRBV25-1	CASRGGHGANVLTF
TRBD1	.	TRBV5-4	CASSVGQGVEAFF
.	.	TRBV11-3	CASSLGGEVYNEQFF